This TCR beta chain is drawn from a study of T cell changes during pregnancy in multiple sclerosis. CDR1 is MDHEN, CDR2 SYDVKM, per germline. V gave up 9 bases and J gave up 1 base; unmatched junction bases: 23. This CDR3 is built from 19 residues. The count of this clone is one. Repertoires were generated with immunoSEQ multiplex PCR, while TCRdb's copy carries only in-frame clones and drops some. The sample carries 70,000 to 100,000 clones, roughly 90% recorded once. The sequences come from peripheral blood, collected in the first trimester of pregnancy. The source of this sequence is a female donor with multiple sclerosis, enrolled in a pregnancy study. The chain links TRBV28 to TRBJ1-1, with TRBD1 identical over 7 bases. The DNA for the CDR3 is TGTGCCAGTTACCGGCAACGAGGGGGCGGACGGATATCGAACACTGAAGCTTTCTTT. Protein product: CASYRQRGGGRISNTEAFF. Looking up the rest from reference TRBV28 and TRBJ1-1 gives the full variable domain: DVKVTQSSRYLVKRTGEKVFLECVQDMDHENMFWYRQDPGLGLRLIYFSYDVKMKEKGDIPEGYSVSREKKERFSLILESASTNQTSMYLCASYRQRGGGRISNTEAFFGQGTRLTVV.